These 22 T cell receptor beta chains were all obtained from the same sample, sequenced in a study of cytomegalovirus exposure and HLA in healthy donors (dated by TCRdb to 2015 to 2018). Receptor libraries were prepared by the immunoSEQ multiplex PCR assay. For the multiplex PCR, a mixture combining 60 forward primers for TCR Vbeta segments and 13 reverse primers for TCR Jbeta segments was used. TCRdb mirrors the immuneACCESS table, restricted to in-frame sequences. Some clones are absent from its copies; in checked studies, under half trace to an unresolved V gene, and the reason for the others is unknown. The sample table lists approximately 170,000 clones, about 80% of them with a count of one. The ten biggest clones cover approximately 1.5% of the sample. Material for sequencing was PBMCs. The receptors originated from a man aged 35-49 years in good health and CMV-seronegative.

The CDR3, as DNA: TGCGCCAGCAGCCAAGTCGCCGCCGGGACTGTACGTAGTGATACGCAGTATTTT. It is translated as CASSQVAAGTVRSDTQYF. J is TRBJ2-3 and V is TRBV4-1; D possibly corresponds to TRBD2 (6 bases). The CDR3 contains 18 residues. From germline, CDR1 is MGHRA and CDR2 YSYEKL. V lost 1 base and J lost 6, with 23 bases in between.

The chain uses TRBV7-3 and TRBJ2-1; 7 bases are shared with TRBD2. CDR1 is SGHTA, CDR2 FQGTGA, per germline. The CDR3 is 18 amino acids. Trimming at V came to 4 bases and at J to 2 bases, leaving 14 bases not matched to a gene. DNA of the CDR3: TGTGCCAGCAGCTCGTACAAGACTAGCCTGGGGGCCTACAATGAGCAGTTCTTC. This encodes CASSSYKTSLGAYNEQFF.

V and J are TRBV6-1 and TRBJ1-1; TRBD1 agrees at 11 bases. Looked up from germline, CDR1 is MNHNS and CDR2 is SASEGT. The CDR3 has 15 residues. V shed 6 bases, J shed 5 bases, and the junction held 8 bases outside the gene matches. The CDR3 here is CASSLGQGVGTEAFF. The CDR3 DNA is TGTGCCAGCAGCTTGGGACAGGGGGTAGGAACTGAAGCTTTCTTT.

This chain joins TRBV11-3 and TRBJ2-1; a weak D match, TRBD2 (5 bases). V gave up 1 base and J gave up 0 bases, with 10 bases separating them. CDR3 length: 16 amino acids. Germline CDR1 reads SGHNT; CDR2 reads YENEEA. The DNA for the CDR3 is TGTGCCAGCAGCTTAGTTTCGGCGGGCTCCTACAATGAGCAGTTCTTC. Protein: CASSLVSAGSYNEQFF.

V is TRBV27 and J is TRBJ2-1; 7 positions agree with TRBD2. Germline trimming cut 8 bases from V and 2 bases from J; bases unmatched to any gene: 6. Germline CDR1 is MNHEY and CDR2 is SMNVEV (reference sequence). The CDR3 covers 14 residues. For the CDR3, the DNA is TGTGCCAGCGCAACGCTAGCGGCCTACAATGAGCAGTTCTTC. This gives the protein CASATLAAYNEQFF.

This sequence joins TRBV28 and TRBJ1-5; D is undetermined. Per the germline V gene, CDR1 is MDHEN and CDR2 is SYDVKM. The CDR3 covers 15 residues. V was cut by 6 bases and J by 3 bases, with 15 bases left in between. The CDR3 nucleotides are TGTGCCAGCAGACAACGGTCCAGGCTCAATCAGCCCCAGCATTTT. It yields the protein CASRQRSRLNQPQHF.

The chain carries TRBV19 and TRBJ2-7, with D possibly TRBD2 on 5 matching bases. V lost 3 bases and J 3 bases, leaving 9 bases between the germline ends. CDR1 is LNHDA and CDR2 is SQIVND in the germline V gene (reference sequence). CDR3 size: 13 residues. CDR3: CASSIGSSYEQYF. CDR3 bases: TGTGCCAGTAGTATTGGGAGTAGCTACGAGCAGTACTTC.

CDR3 in amino acids: CASSREGTGSYEQYF. The CDR3, as DNA: TGTGCCAGCAGCCGGGAGGGGACGGGTTCCTACGAGCAGTACTTC. The chain carries TRBV9 and TRBJ2-7, with 8 bases lining up with TRBD2. The V and J ends lost 4 bases and 1 base, in that order; junction bases with no gene match: 7. This CDR3 spans 15 amino acids. The germline CDR1 and CDR2 sequences are SGDLS and YYNGEE.

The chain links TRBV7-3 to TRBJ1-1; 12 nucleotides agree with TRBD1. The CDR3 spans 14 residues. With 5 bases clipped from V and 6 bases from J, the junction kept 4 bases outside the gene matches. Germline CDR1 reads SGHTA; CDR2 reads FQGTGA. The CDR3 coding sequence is TGTGCCAGCAGCCCCGGGACAGGGGGCTCTGAAGCTTTCTTT. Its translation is CASSPGTGGSEAFF.

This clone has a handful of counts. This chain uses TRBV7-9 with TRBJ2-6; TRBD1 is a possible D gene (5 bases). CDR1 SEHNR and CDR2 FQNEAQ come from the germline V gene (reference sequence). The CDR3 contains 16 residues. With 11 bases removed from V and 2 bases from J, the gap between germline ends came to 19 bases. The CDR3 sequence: CAAGGRVKTGANVLTF. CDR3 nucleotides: TGTGCCGCAGGTGGCAGGGTCAAAACTGGGGCCAACGTCCTGACTTTC.

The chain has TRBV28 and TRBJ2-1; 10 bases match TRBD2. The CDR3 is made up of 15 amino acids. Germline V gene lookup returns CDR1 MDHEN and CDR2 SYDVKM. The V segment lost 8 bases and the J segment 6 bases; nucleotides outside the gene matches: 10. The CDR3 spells CASGPPGLARNEQFF. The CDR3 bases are TGTGCCAGCGGACCACCGGGACTAGCGCGCAATGAGCAGTTCTTC.

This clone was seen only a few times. This CDR3 is CASSLLGRWSGRAYEQYF. The CDR3 DNA sequence: TGTGCCAGCAGTTTACTGGGGAGGTGGAGCGGGAGGGCTTACGAGCAGTACTTC. The chain combines TRBV28 with TRBJ2-7; TRBD2 matches 10 bases. Trimming removed 2 bases from V and 4 bases from J; junction bases left unmatched: 14. Germline assignment: CDR1 MDHEN and CDR2 SYDVKM. This CDR3 is 18 amino acids long.

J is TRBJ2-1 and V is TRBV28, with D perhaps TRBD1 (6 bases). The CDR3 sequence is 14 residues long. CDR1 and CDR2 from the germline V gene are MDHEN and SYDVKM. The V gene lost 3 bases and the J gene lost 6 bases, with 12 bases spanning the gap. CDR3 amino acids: CASSLNRALNEQFF. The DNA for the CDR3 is TGTGCCAGCAGTTTGAACAGGGCTCTCAATGAGCAGTTCTTC.

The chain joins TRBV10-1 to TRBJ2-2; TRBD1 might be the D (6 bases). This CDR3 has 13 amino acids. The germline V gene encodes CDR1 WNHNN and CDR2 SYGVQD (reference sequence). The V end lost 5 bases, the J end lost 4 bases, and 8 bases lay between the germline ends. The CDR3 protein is CASSNRVTGELFF. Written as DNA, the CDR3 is TGCGCCAGCAGTAACAGGGTCACCGGGGAGCTGTTTTTT.

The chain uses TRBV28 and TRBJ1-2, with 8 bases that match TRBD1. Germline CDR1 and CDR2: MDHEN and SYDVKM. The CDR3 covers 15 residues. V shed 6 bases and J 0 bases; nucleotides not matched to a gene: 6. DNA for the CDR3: TGTGCCAGCAGGACAGGGGAAGGAGCTAACTATGGCTACACCTTC. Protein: CASRTGEGANYGYTF.

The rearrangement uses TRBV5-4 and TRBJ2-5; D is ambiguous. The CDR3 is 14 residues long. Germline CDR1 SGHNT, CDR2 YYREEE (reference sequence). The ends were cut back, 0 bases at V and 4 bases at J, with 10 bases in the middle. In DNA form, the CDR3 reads TGTGCCAGCAGCTTGGTGGCACAGACAGAGACCCAGTACTTC. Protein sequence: CASSLVAQTETQYF.

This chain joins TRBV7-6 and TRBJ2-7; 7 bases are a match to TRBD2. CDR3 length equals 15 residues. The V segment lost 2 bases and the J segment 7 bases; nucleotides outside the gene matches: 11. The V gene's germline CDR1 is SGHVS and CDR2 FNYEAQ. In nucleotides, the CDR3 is TGTGCCAGCAGCTTACGGGGATCCGGGGGGAGTGAGCAGTACTTC. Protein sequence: CASSLRGSGGSEQYF.

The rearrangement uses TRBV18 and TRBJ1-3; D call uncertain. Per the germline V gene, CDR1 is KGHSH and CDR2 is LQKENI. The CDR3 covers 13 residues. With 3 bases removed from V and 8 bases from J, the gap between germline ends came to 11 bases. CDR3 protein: CASSPGRGDTIYF. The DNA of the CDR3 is TGTGCCAGCTCACCCGGGCGCGGGGACACCATATATTTT.

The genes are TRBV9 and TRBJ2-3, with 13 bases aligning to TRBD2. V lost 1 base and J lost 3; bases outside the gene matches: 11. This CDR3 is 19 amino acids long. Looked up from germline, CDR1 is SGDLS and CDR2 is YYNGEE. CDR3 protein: CASSVSFTSGRAWTDTQYF. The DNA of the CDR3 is TGTGCCAGCAGCGTATCGTTTACTAGCGGGAGGGCCTGGACAGATACGCAGTATTTT. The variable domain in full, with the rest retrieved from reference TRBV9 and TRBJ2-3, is DSGVTQTPKHLITATGQRVTLRCSPRSGDLSVYWYQQSLDQGLQFLIQYYNGEERAKGNILERFSAQQFPDLHSELNLSSLELGDSALYFCASSVSFTSGRAWTDTQYFGPGTRLTVL.

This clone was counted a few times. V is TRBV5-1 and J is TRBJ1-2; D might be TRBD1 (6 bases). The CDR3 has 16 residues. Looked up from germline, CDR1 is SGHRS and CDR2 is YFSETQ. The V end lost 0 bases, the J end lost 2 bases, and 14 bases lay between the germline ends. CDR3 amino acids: CASSLALGGHNYGYTF. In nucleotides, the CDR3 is TGCGCCAGCAGCTTGGCTTTGGGGGGGCACAACTATGGCTACACCTTC.

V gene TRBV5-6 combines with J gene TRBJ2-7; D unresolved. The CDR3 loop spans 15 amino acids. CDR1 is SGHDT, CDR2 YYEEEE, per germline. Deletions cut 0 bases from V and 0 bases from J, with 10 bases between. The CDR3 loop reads CASSLGHHSSYEQYV. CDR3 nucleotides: TGTGCCAGCAGCTTGGGTCACCACAGCTCCTACGAGCAGTACGTC.

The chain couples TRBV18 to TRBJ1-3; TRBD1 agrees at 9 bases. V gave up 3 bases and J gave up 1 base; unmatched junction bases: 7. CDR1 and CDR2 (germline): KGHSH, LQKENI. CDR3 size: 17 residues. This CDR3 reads CASSPGQGSQSGNTIYF. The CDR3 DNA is TGTGCCAGCTCACCCGGACAGGGGTCTCAATCTGGAAACACCATATATTTT.